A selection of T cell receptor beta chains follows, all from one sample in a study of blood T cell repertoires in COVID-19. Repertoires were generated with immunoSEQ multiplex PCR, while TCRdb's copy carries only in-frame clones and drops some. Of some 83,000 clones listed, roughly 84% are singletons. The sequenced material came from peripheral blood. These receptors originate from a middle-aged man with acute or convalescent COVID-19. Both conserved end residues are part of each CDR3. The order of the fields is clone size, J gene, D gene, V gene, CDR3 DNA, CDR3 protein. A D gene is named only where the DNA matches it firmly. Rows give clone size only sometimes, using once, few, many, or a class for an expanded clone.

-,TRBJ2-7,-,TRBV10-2,TGCGCCAGCGGCCCTCTTGGCTACGAGCAGTACTTC,CASGPLGYEQYF
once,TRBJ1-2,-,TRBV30,TGTGCCTGGACAGGCCAATACTATGGCTACACCTTC,CAWTGQYYGYTF
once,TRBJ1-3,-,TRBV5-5,TGTGCCAGCAGCTTGATGGGGGGAAGCGGAAACACCATATATTTT,CASSLMGGSGNTIYF
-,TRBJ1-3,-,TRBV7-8,TGTGCCAGCAGCTTGGAAAGGGACATCTCTGGAAACACCATATATTTT,CASSLERDISGNTIYF
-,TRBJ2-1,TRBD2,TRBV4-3,TGCGCCAGCAGCCAAGATCGGGGGGGCTCCTACAATGAGCAGTTCTTC,CASSQDRGGSYNEQFF
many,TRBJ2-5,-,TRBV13,TGTGCCAGCAGCTCAAGGGGGACGTTCGAGGAGACCCAGTACTTC,CASSSRGTFEETQYF
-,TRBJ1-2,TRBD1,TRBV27,TGTGCCAGCAGTCAGACAGGGGCCTATGGCTACACCTTC,CASSQTGAYGYTF
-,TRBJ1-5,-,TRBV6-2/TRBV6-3,TGTGCCAGCAGTTACCTCAAAAAACAGGGCAATCAGCCCCAGCATTTT,CASSYLKKQGNQPQHF
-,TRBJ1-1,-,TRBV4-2,TGTGCCAGCAGCCAAGAATGGGGGAGGACTGAAGCTTTCTTT,CASSQEWGRTEAFF
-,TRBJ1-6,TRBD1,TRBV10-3,TGTGCCATCAGTGCCTCTTCCGGGACAGAGAATTCACCCCTCCACTTT,CAISASSGTENSPLHF
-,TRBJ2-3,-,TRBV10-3,TGTGCCATCAGCCCCTTTAGTTCAGATACGCAGTATTTT,CAISPFSSDTQYF
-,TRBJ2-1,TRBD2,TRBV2,TGTGCCACTAGCGGGGGCACCCTCTATGAGCAGTTCTTC,CATSGGTLYEQFF
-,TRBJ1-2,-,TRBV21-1,TGTGCCAGCAGCAAGTTCTTCGATGGTAGCCCTTTCGGTGGCTACACCTTC,CASSKFFDGSPFGGYTF
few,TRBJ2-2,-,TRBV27,TGTGCCAGCAGTTTATTAGGCCAGGGCCCGAACACCGGGGAGCTGTTTTTT,CASSLLGQGPNTGELFF
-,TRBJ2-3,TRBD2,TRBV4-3,TGCGCCAGCAGCCAAGAGGGAGCGGGGGCCTCCACAGATACGCAGTATTTT,CASSQEGAGASTDTQYF
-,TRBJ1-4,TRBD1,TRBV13,TGTGCCAGCAGCCTACACAGGGGGTACGATGAAAAACTGTTTTTT,CASSLHRGYDEKLFF
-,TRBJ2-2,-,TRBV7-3,TGTGCCAGCAGCTCCCGGGGGGCCGGGACCGGGGAGCTGTTTTTT,CASSSRGAGTGELFF
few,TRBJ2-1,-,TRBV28,TGTGCCAGCAGAACTATGAATGAGCAGTTCTTC,CASRTMNEQFF
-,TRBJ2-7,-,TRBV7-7,TGTGCCAGCAGCTTGACAGTTACCTCCTACGAGCAGTACTTC,CASSLTVTSYEQYF
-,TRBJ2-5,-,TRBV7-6,TGTGCCAGCAGCCCCGGAGAGACCCAGTACTTC,CASSPGETQYF
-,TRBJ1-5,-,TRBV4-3,TGCGCCAGCAGCCCCGGAGACGGTTATAGCAATCAGCCCCAGCATTTT,CASSPGDGYSNQPQHF
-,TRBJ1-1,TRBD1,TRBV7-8,TGTGCCAGCAGCTCATGGGACAGGAACACTGAAGCTTTCTTT,CASSSWDRNTEAFF
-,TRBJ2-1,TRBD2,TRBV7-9,TGTGCCAGCAGCTCTAGCGGGAGAATGAGCAATGAGCAGTTCTTC,CASSSSGRMSNEQFF
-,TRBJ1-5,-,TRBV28,TGTGCCAGCAGTTTATGGGACTTTTATAGCAATCAGCCCCAGCATTTT,CASSLWDFYSNQPQHF
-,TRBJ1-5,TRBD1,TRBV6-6,TGTGCCAGCAGTCCGCGACAGGGCTTGCCCTATAGCAATCAGCCCCAGCATTTT,CASSPRQGLPYSNQPQHF
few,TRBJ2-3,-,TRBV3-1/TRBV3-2,TGTGCCAGCAGCCGGACTTCCCTGAGCACAGATACGCAGTATTTT,CASSRTSLSTDTQYF
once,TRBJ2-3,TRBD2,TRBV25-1,TGTGCCAGCCGCGGGGGGGAGCGGGAGTACACAGATACGCAGTATTTT,CASRGGEREYTDTQYF
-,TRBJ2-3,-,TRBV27,TGTGCCAGCGCCTCGGGAGACCCCACAGATACGCAGTATTTT,CASASGDPTDTQYF
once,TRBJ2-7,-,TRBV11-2,TGTGCCAGCAGCTTAAGCCGTGACAATACCTACGAGCAGTACTTC,CASSLSRDNTYEQYF
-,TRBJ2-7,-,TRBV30,TGTGCCTGGAGCCCCGCGGGGAACGAGCAGTACTTC,CAWSPAGNEQYF
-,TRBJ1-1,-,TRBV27,TGTGCCAGCAGTTTGCGGGTGGGGACTGAAGCTTTCTTT,CASSLRVGTEAFF
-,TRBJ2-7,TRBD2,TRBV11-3,TGTGCCAGCAGCCCTCAACTAGCGGAGCCCTACGAGCAGTACTTC,CASSPQLAEPYEQYF
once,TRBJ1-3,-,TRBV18,TGTGCCAGCTCACCCCCCTCCGGGAATGGAAACACCATATATTTT,CASSPPSGNGNTIYF
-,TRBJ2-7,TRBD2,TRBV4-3,TGCGCCAGCAGCCACTTAATAGCGGGAGGGTACGAGCAGTACTTC,CASSHLIAGGYEQYF
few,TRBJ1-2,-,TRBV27,TGTGCCAGCAGTTTAAGTCGGGTCGGCTATGGCTACACCTTC,CASSLSRVGYGYTF
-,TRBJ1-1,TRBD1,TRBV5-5,TGTGCCAGCAGCTCCGGGACAGGACCTGAAGGAGCTGAAGCTTTCTTT,CASSSGTGPEGAEAFF
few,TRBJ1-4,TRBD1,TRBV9,TGTGCCAGCAGCCCAGGGGGTCTGACTAATGAAAAACTGTTTTTT,CASSPGGLTNEKLFF
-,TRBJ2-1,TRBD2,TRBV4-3,TGCGCCAGCAGCCAAGAGGGTCGGGGGGGGTACAATGAGCAGTTCTTC,CASSQEGRGGYNEQFF
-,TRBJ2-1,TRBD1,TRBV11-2,TGTGCCAGCAAGACGACAGGGGGCAATGAGCAGTTCTTC,CASKTTGGNEQFF
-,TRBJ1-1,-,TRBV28,TGTGCCAGCAGTTTTTCCCCACCGGGCACTGAAGCTTTCTTT,CASSFSPPGTEAFF
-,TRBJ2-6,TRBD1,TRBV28,TGTGCCAGCAGCCTGGGCTTGGGGGACAGGGGATCTGGGGCCAACGTCCTGACTTTC,CASSLGLGDRGSGANVLTF
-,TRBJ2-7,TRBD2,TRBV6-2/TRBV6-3,TGTGCCAGCAGGCCTCCGGGACTAGTTGCTTCCGAGCAGTACTTC,CASRPPGLVASEQYF